This TCR beta chain emerged from a study of blood T cell repertoires in COVID-19. Study in general: Sites across the United States, Italy and Spain contributed samples from acute and convalescent COVID-19. The cDNA or gDNA used as material had been derived from T cells, B-cell-depleted T cells, or PBMCs.

As handled by the study authors: Amplification with reference gene primers provided the estimates of nucleated cell counts. The data were produced by immunoSEQ multiplex PCR, yet TCRdb's version contains in-frame clones alone and is incomplete. V and J calls and clone size follow that table, whereas D and trimming were derived from the DNA. Here the sample spans approximately 72,000 clones, around nine tenths being singletons. V lost 4 bases, J lost 4 bases, and 7 bases stayed unmatched. The CDR3 extends over 14 amino acids. Germline CDR1 is SGHRS and CDR2 is YFSETQ. The sample consisted of peripheral blood. This chain links TRBV5-1 with TRBJ2-5; 7 positions match TRBD2. This TCR derives from a woman aged 55-70 years with acute or convalescent COVID-19. CDR3 DNA: TGCGCCAGCAGCCGGAGCGGGGCGGCAGAGACCCAGTACTTC. This sequence encodes CASSRSGAAETQYF.